This TCR beta chain emerged from a study of regulatory T cells in long-lasting Graves disease. On this clonotype: What it binds is not known.

Arm-PCR with iRepertoire HTBI primers amplified the CDR3 regions for these TCR beta libraries. Via MiXCR, TCRdb re-called the multiplex PCR reads, giving one row per CDR3 protein. The sample has approximately 400,000 distinct CDR3 sequences, about 14% seen once. Study-level findings and limits: Analysis covered peripheral blood alone, not thyroid tissue.

The time point: newly diagnosed GD, antithyroid drugs for less than 3 months. Isolated PBMC RNA provided the starting material for the TCR library. Graves' disease diagnosis used American Thyroid Association guidelines. The source material was peripheral blood mononuclear cells (PBMCs), sampled at new diagnosis, from a patient treated with antithyroid drugs. The clonotype was recovered from a female donor with Graves disease.

The CDR3 protein is CASSQVGAGTWSYEQYF. As DNA, the CDR3 is TGCGCCAGCAGCCAAGTCGGAGCCGGGACGTGGTCCTACGAGCAGTACTTC. The J gene is TRBJ2-7, the V gene TRBV4-1, with D perhaps assigned TRBD1 or TRBD2 (5 bases each). Between the trimmed V and J ends, which lost 1 base and 1 base, there was a span of 17 bases. The CDR3 loop spans 17 amino acids. Germline V lookup: CDR1 MGHRA, CDR2 YSYEKL.